Listed below are T cell receptor beta chains from one sample, sequenced in a study of siplizumab effects on memory and regulatory T cells. Produced via immunoSEQ multiplex PCR; TCRdb's table is partial and in-frame only. This sample has around 87,000 clones; around 90% occur once, and the top ten carry more than 14%. Specimen: CD4+ T cells sorted from blood. Receptors were obtained from a human donor in good health. Both conserved end residues are part of each CDR3. The D gene is left open where the match is weak. Size is omitted from some rows. Given values are once, few, many or a class for expanded clones.

D: NA
V: TRBV2
size: NA
J: TRBJ1-2
CDR3: CASSEDRVGYGYTF
DNA: TGTGCCAGCAGTGAAGATCGGGTGGGATATGGCTACACCTTC

D: NA
V: TRBV23-1
size: NA
J: TRBJ1-1
CDR3: CARAGLVNTEAFF
DNA: TGCGCCAGGGCAGGGCTTGTCAACACTGAAGCTTTCTTT

D: NA
V: TRBV7-8
size: NA
J: TRBJ2-1
CDR3: CASSLGRGTYEQFF
DNA: TGTGCCAGCAGCTTAGGTCGGGGGACTTACGAGCAGTTCTTC

D: NA
V: TRBV7-9
size: NA
J: TRBJ1-4
CDR3: CASSLGATNEKLFF
DNA: TGTGCCAGCAGCTTAGGTGCAACTAATGAAAAACTGTTTTTT

D: NA
V: TRBV2
size: NA
J: TRBJ2-6
CDR3: CASGKSGANVLTF
DNA: TGTGCCAGCGGTAAGAGTGGGGCCAACGTCCTGACTTTC

D: NA
V: TRBV30
size: few
J: TRBJ2-2
CDR3: CAWSAHTTGELFF
DNA: TGTGCCTGGAGTGCCCACACAACCGGGGAGCTGTTTTTT

D: NA
V: TRBV7-9
size: NA
J: TRBJ1-5
CDR3: CASSLDGKGYHQPQHF
DNA: TGTGCCAGCAGCTTAGACGGAAAAGGGTACCATCAGCCCCAGCATTTT

D: NA
V: TRBV14
size: NA
J: TRBJ1-2
CDR3: CASSQVSGLLGGYTF
DNA: TGTGCCAGCAGCCAAGTGTCAGGCCTATTGGGTGGCTACACCTTC

D: NA
V: TRBV21-1
size: NA
J: TRBJ1-5
CDR3: CASIRDRGIVNQPQHF
DNA: TGTGCCAGCATCCGAGACAGGGGAATTGTCAATCAGCCCCAGCATTTT

D: TRBD1
V: TRBV30
size: NA
J: TRBJ2-2
CDR3: CAWSRTGMWELFF
DNA: TGTGCCTGGAGTAGGACAGGGATGTGGGAGCTGTTTTTT

D: TRBD1
V: TRBV18
size: NA
J: TRBJ1-5
CDR3: CASSLGQLSNQPQHF
DNA: TGTGCCAGCTCACTGGGACAGCTTAGCAATCAGCCCCAGCATTTT

D: NA
V: TRBV28
size: NA
J: TRBJ1-2
CDR3: CASSPGTPANYGYTF
DNA: TGTGCCAGCAGTCCAGGGACACCGGCTAACTATGGCTACACCTTC

D: NA
V: TRBV6-5
size: NA
J: TRBJ2-1
CDR3: CASNGGVTYNEQFF
DNA: TGTGCCAGCAACGGGGGAGTAACCTACAATGAGCAGTTCTTC

D: NA
V: TRBV6-4
size: once
J: TRBJ2-2
CDR3: CASRISSANTGELFF
DNA: TGTGCCAGCAGGATTAGCAGCGCGAACACCGGGGAGCTGTTTTTT

D: NA
V: TRBV9
size: NA
J: TRBJ2-1
CDR3: CASSVVVGGSYNEQFF
DNA: TGTGCCAGCAGCGTAGTTGTGGGAGGCTCCTACAATGAGCAGTTCTTC

D: NA
V: TRBV30
size: NA
J: TRBJ2-3
CDR3: CAWIGATLTDTQYF
DNA: TGTGCCTGGATCGGGGCTACCCTCACAGATACGCAGTATTTT

D: TRBD2
V: TRBV7-2
size: NA
J: TRBJ2-7
CDR3: CASSKSGRASYEQYF
DNA: TGTGCCAGCAGCAAGAGCGGGAGGGCCTCCTACGAGCAGTACTTC

D: NA
V: TRBV9
size: NA
J: TRBJ2-1
CDR3: CASSPASSREQFF
DNA: TGTGCCAGCAGCCCCGCGAGCTCTCGGGAGCAGTTCTTC

D: TRBD1
V: TRBV4-1
size: NA
J: TRBJ2-6
CDR3: CATRDRVGANVLTF
DNA: TGCGCCACCAGGGACAGGGTTGGGGCCAACGTCCTGACTTTC

D: TRBD2
V: TRBV18
size: NA
J: TRBJ2-3
CDR3: CASSLSLKLAGVSDTQYF
DNA: TGTGCCAGCTCCCTAAGCCTAAAACTAGCGGGAGTATCAGATACGCAGTATTTT

D: NA
V: TRBV5-1
size: NA
J: TRBJ2-7
CDR3: CASSLAHGGEQYF
DNA: TGCGCCAGCAGCTTGGCCCACGGTGGGGAGCAGTACTTC

D: TRBD2
V: TRBV28
size: NA
J: TRBJ2-5
CDR3: CASRSGTSGRRVETQYF
DNA: TGTGCCAGCAGATCCGGGACTAGCGGGAGAAGGGTAGAGACCCAGTACTTC

D: TRBD1
V: TRBV19
size: NA
J: TRBJ1-5
CDR3: CASRPWTGGIGNQPQHF
DNA: TGTGCCAGTAGGCCATGGACAGGGGGCATCGGGAATCAGCCCCAGCATTTT

D: NA
V: TRBV5-6
size: NA
J: TRBJ1-3
CDR3: CASSLTGPGNTIYF
DNA: TGTGCCAGCAGCCTCACAGGGCCTGGAAACACCATATATTTT

D: TRBD1
V: TRBV5-5
size: NA
J: TRBJ1-3
CDR3: CASSQTGGRNTIYF
DNA: TGTGCCAGCAGCCAGACAGGGGGCAGAAACACCATATATTTT

D: NA
V: TRBV15
size: NA
J: TRBJ1-1
CDR3: CATQRTGLSNTEAFF
DNA: TGTGCCACGCAACGTACCGGGCTTTCGAACACTGAAGCTTTCTTT

D: NA
V: TRBV4-1
size: NA
J: TRBJ2-3
CDR3: CASSHPPGRSTAPDTQYF
DNA: TGCGCCAGCAGCCACCCTCCCGGACGTTCGACGGCCCCAGATACGCAGTATTTT

D: NA
V: TRBV30
size: NA
J: TRBJ1-2
CDR3: CAWNGISYGYTF
DNA: TGTGCCTGGAATGGGATTTCCTATGGCTACACCTTC

D: TRBD2
V: TRBV29-1
size: NA
J: TRBJ2-1
CDR3: CSVGGTSGRADNEQFF
DNA: TGCAGCGTTGGGGGGACTAGCGGGAGGGCCGACAATGAGCAGTTCTTC

D: NA
V: TRBV6-1
size: NA
J: TRBJ2-7
CDR3: CASSEARSIPGHEQYF
DNA: TGTGCCAGCAGTGAAGCGAGGAGTATACCAGGCCACGAGCAGTACTTC

D: NA
V: TRBV2
size: NA
J: TRBJ2-7
CDR3: CASSEQGYEQYF
DNA: TGTGCCAGCAGTGAACAGGGCTACGAGCAGTACTTC

D: NA
V: TRBV11-3
size: NA
J: TRBJ2-5
CDR3: CASSLRPETQYF
DNA: TGTGCCAGCAGTCTTCGGCCCGAGACCCAGTACTTC

D: NA
V: TRBV1
size: once
J: TRBJ2-2
CDR3: CTSSPLTSWQTGELFF
DNA: TGCACCAGCAGCCCCCTGACTAGTTGGCAGACCGGGGAGCTGTTTTTT

D: NA
V: TRBV7-2
size: NA
J: TRBJ2-5
CDR3: CASNKRGRGYQETQYF
DNA: TGTGCCAGCAACAAGAGGGGGAGGGGGTACCAAGAGACCCAGTACTTC

D: NA
V: TRBV27
size: NA
J: TRBJ2-3
CDR3: CASSLSSGAAYTDTQYF
DNA: TGTGCCAGCAGTTTATCGTCAGGGGCTGCGTACACAGATACGCAGTATTTT

D: NA
V: TRBV4-2
size: once
J: TRBJ2-7
CDR3: CASSQDSASSYEQYF
DNA: TGTGCCAGCAGCCAAGATTCAGCGAGCTCCTACGAGCAGTACTTC

D: NA
V: TRBV5-6
size: NA
J: TRBJ1-2
CDR3: CASSARGRGYTF
DNA: TGTGCCAGCAGCGCCAGGGGCCGGGGCTACACCTTC